These 9 T cell receptor beta chains were sequenced from one sample in a study of cytomegalovirus exposure and HLA in healthy donors. Vbeta (60) and Jbeta (13) primers were used in the PCR. Sequencing used immunoSEQ multiplex PCR; TCRdb keeps in-frame clones, though not all of them. The sample records approximately 100,000 clones, 80% being singletons. The sample was PBMCs. All receptors derive from a man aged 18 to 29 in good health and CMV-seronegative.

The CDR3, as DNA: TGTGCCAGCAGTGACGAACAGGGGGGTCAGCCCCAGCATTTT. As protein: CASSDEQGGQPQHF. This chain uses TRBV6-4 with TRBJ1-5, with 8 bases aligning to TRBD1. In germline, CDR1 is MRHNA, CDR2 SNTAGT. The CDR3 consists of 14 residues. V was pared by 2 bases and J by 6 bases, with 3 bases of the junction left unmatched.

This clone occurred a few times. The chain is built from TRBV5-4 and TRBJ1-2; 7 bases are a match to TRBD1. The J segment lost 7 bases and the V segment lost 0 bases, leaving 3 bases of the junction unmatched. The length of the CDR3 is 13 residues. Germline CDR1 reads SGHNT; CDR2 reads YYREEE (reference sequence). CDR3 sequence: CASSLERQGGYTF. Here the CDR3 DNA reads TGTGCCAGCAGCTTGGAAAGACAGGGTGGCTACACCTTC.

The J gene is TRBJ2-1, the V gene TRBV6-5; 10 bases fit TRBD1. This CDR3 has 16 residues. The V segment lost 1 base and the J segment 6 bases; nucleotides outside the gene matches: 6. CDR1 and CDR2 (germline): MNHEY, SVGAGI. The CDR3: CASSYYNRDRGNEQFF. Written as DNA, the CDR3 is TGTGCCAGCAGTTACTATAATCGGGACAGGGGCAATGAGCAGTTCTTC.

This sequence joins TRBV25-1 and TRBJ1-2; tentatively, D is TRBD1 (5 bases). Germline lookup yields CDR1 MGHDK and CDR2 SYGVNS. The CDR3 runs 17 residues. V was shortened by 0 bases and J by 3 bases, with 17 bases between the two germline ends. The CDR3 coding sequence is TGTGCCAGCAGTGAATATAATCCAGGGCATTCTCACTATGGCTACACCTTC. This gives the protein CASSEYNPGHSHYGYTF.

The chain carries TRBV6-6 and TRBJ2-3; D might be TRBD2 (6 bases). There are 16 residues in the CDR3. The V end was cut by 5 bases, the J end by 2 bases, with 17 bases between. CDR1 is MNHNY and CDR2 is SVGAGI in the germline V gene (reference sequence). The CDR3 spells CASSHWLGLHTDTQYF. CDR3 DNA sequence: TGTGCCAGCAGTCACTGGTTGGGACTCCACACAGATACGCAGTATTTT.

The CDR3 here is CASSVTGGNTEAFF. In DNA, the CDR3 is TGTGCCAGCAGCGTGACAGGGGGCAACACTGAAGCTTTCTTT. This rearrangement joins TRBV2 to TRBJ1-1; 10 positions match TRBD1. J gave up 2 bases and V 6 bases, and 3 bases lay outside the gene matches. Germline CDR1 reads SNHLY; CDR2 reads FYNNEI. The CDR3 loop spans 14 amino acids. The whole variable domain, remainder taken from reference TRBV2 and TRBJ1-1, is EPEVTQTPSHQVTQMGQEVILRCVPISNHLYFYWYRQILGQKVEFLVSFYNNEISEKSEIFDDQFSVERPDGSNFTLKIRSTKLEDSAMYFCASSVTGGNTEAFFGQGTRLTVV.

The gene calls are TRBV7-6 and TRBJ1-1; no firm D call. From germline, CDR1 is SGHVS and CDR2 FNYEAQ. Deletions cut 0 bases from V and 7 bases from J, with 9 bases between. The CDR3 is 13 residues long. CDR3 amino acids: CASSLASGVEAFF. The CDR3 nucleotides are TGTGCCAGCAGCTTAGCGTCCGGGGTTGAAGCTTTCTTT. The full variable domain, completed using reference TRBV7-6 and TRBJ1-1, is GAGVSQSPRYKVTKRGQDVALRCDPISGHVSLYWYRQALGQGPEFLTYFNYEAQQDKSGLPNDRFSAERPEGSISTLTIQRTEQRDSAMYRCASSLASGVEAFFGQGTRLTVV.

This chain connects TRBV29-1 to TRBJ2-1; weak D call: TRBD1 (5 bases). The V and J ends lost 4 bases and 5 bases respectively, with 9 bases between them. CDR3 length: 12 residues. Germline V gene lookup returns CDR1 SQVTM and CDR2 ANQGSEA. CDR3 DNA: TGCAGCGTTGGGGGCAGTAACAATGAGCAGTTCTTC. The encoded protein is CSVGGSNNEQFF.

The chain links TRBV19 to TRBJ1-1, with 8 positions matching TRBD1. V was clipped by 6 bases and J by 1 base; unmatched bases: 13. Germline V gene data show CDR1 as LNHDA and CDR2 as SQIVND (reference sequence). The CDR3 is 17 residues long. CDR3 sequence: CASSRGGGGQGNTEAFF. The CDR3 DNA follows: TGTGCCAGTAGCCGGGGCGGGGGTGGACAGGGGAACACTGAAGCTTTCTTT.